A single sample is the source of the 5 T cell receptor beta chains below, sequenced in a study of cytomegalovirus exposure and HLA in healthy donors. The study ran its PCR with 60 Vbeta and 13 Jbeta primers. Produced via immunoSEQ multiplex PCR; TCRdb's table is partial and in-frame only. The repertoire consists of 200,000 to 300,000 clones, with roughly four fifths occurring once and the leading ten covering less than 8.5%. The material sequenced was PBMCs. Every receptor here comes from an older woman in good health and CMV-seropositive.

The V gene is TRBV7-9, the J gene TRBJ2-5; D not certain. The DNA end is more similar to TRBJ2-7, so the J call may be wrong. In germline, CDR1 is SEHNR, CDR2 FQNEAQ (reference sequence). The CDR3 is 14 amino acids. CDR3 bases: TGTGCCAGCAGCCTCCCCTCTGACCACTACGAGCAGTACTTC. Protein: CASSLPSDHYEQYF.

This clone was counted only a few times. The rearrangement uses TRBV5-1 and TRBJ2-1; tentatively, D is TRBD2 (5 bases). The V and J ends lost 4 bases and 4 bases respectively, with 15 bases between them. This CDR3 has 15 amino acids. The germline CDR1 and CDR2 sequences are SGHRS and YFSETQ. This chain's CDR3 is CASSPLAGRYNEQFF. The CDR3 DNA follows: TGCGCCAGCAGCCCACTGGCGGGCCGATACAATGAGCAGTTCTTC.

The rearrangement joins TRBV9 to TRBJ2-3; 8 bases agree with TRBD2. Trimming took 0 bases from V and 3 from J; bases not matched to a gene: 6. CDR3 length equals 16 residues. CDR1 and CDR2 (germline): SGDLS, YYNGEE. The CDR3 protein is CASSVATGGRTDTQYF. The CDR3 nucleotides are TGTGCCAGCAGCGTAGCTACCGGCGGGAGGACAGATACGCAGTATTTT.

This chain joins TRBV6-1 and TRBJ2-2, with a possible D match to TRBD1 (5 bases). The CDR3 runs to 15 residues. V dropped 8 bases and J dropped 2 bases, with 15 bases sitting between them. Per the germline V gene, CDR1 is MNHNS and CDR2 is SASEGT. The CDR3 region has the DNA TGTGCCAGCGCCCAGGTCAGGGCTAACACCGGGGAGCTGTTTTTT. Residues: CASAQVRANTGELFF.

The chain employs TRBV6-6 and TRBJ1-4; TRBD1 aligns across 9 bases. Looked up from germline, CDR1 is MNHNY and CDR2 is SVGAGI (reference sequence). The length of the CDR3 is 14 residues. The trim removed 2 bases at V and 8 bases at J, leaving 3 bases unmatched. The CDR3 loop is CASSYGDRVEKLFF. CDR3 sequence (DNA): TGTGCCAGCAGTTACGGGGACAGGGTCGAAAAACTGTTTTTT.